The 19 T cell receptor beta chains in this list originate from one sample, sequenced in a study of cytomegalovirus exposure and HLA in healthy donors. PCR involved 60 Vbeta and 13 Jbeta primers. Assay used: immunoSEQ multiplex PCR; TCRdb lists only in-frame clones, some missing. The data hold more than 110,000 clones, with more than 70% observed a single time. Sample: PBMCs. The receptors were gathered from a man in his fifties or sixties in good health and CMV-seronegative.

The V and J genes are TRBV7-9 and TRBJ1-1; TRBD1 agrees at 8 bases. There are 15 residues in the CDR3. J lost 5 bases, V lost 5 bases, and 10 bases had no gene match. Germline loops: CDR1 SEHNR, CDR2 FQNEAQ (reference sequence). The CDR3 region has the DNA TGTGCCAGCAGCCCGCCCAGGGGGCGCGGAACTGAAGCTTTCTTT. It is translated as CASSPPRGRGTEAFF.

This clone has a single count. The genes are TRBV9 and TRBJ2-7, with D possibly being TRBD2 (5 bases). Germline V gene sequence: CDR1 SGDLS, CDR2 YYNGEE. The V and J ends lost 0 bases and 3 bases respectively, with 7 bases between them. This CDR3 comprises 13 residues. CDR3 residues: CASSVASHYEQYF. CDR3 nucleotide sequence: TGTGCCAGCAGCGTAGCTAGCCACTACGAGCAGTACTTC. Filled out from reference TRBV9 and TRBJ2-7, the complete variable domain reads DSGVTQTPKHLITATGQRVTLRCSPRSGDLSVYWYQQSLDQGLQFLIQYYNGEERAKGNILERFSAQQFPDLHSELNLSSLELGDSALYFCASSVASHYEQYFGPGTRLTVT.

The chain recombines TRBV5-6 with TRBJ1-1; no firm D call. V was trimmed by 2 bases and J by 2 bases, leaving 10 bases between them. The CDR3 consists of 14 residues. The germline V gene has CDR1 SGHDT and CDR2 YYEEEE. CDR3 sequence: CASSFYGKNTEAFF. The CDR3 DNA reads TGTGCCAGCAGCTTCTACGGGAAAAACACTGAAGCTTTCTTT.

The chain couples TRBV5-4 to TRBJ1-6, with 9 bases lining up with TRBD1. Germline trimming cut 5 bases from V and 2 bases from J; bases unmatched to any gene: 5. The germline V gene encodes CDR1 SGHNT and CDR2 YYREEE (reference sequence). The CDR3 sequence is 16 residues long. The CDR3 loop is CASSPTGGPYNSPLHF. CDR3 sequence (DNA): TGTGCCAGCAGTCCGACAGGGGGACCCTATAATTCACCCCTCCACTTT.

The gene calls are TRBV4-2 and TRBJ1-5; D may be TRBD1 (6 bases). V was clipped by 3 bases and J by 6 bases, with 15 bases between them. Germline-derived CDR1 and CDR2 are LGHNA and YNFKEQ. This CDR3 spans 15 amino acids. The CDR3 nucleotides are TGTGCCAGCAGCCATGAACAGGGTTCAAGTCAGCCCCAGCATTTT. Its protein product is CASSHEQGSSQPQHF.

The gene calls are TRBV11-2 and TRBJ2-2; D is possibly TRBD2 (6 bases). V lost 6 bases, J lost 4 bases, and 18 bases lay in between. CDR1 is SGHAT, CDR2 FQNNGV, per germline. The CDR3 consists of 16 residues. Here the CDR3 reads CASRVLEGRGTGELFF. The CDR3 DNA follows: TGTGCCAGCAGGGTGTTGGAGGGGCGCGGCACCGGGGAGCTGTTTTTT.

V gene TRBV5-1 combines with J gene TRBJ1-5; 12 nucleotides align to TRBD1. The germline V gene has CDR1 SGHRS and CDR2 YFSETQ. J was trimmed by 7 bases and V by 1 base; bases with no gene match: 3. The CDR3 spans 15 residues. As DNA, the CDR3 is TGCGCCAGCAGCTTGACCGGGACAGGGGGCCAGCCCCAGCATTTT. This translates into CASSLTGTGGQPQHF.

The V gene is TRBV15, the J gene TRBJ2-7; possible D gene TRBD1, 5 bases. CDR1 and CDR2 (germline): LNHNV, YYDKDF (reference sequence). CDR3 length equals 16 residues. V was shortened by 1 base and J by 7 bases, with 20 bases between the two germline ends. CDR3 protein: CATSRVPASRAEEQYF. The CDR3 DNA is TGTGCCACCAGCAGAGTGCCGGCGAGCAGGGCTGAAGAGCAGTACTTC.

The chain joins TRBV7-3 to TRBJ1-5, with 8 positions matching TRBD1. The germline gives CDR1 SGHTA, CDR2 FQGTGA. The CDR3 is 17 amino acids. J lost 6 bases, V lost 5 bases, and 15 bases had no gene match. CDR3 loop: CASSTQPGGRGRQPQHF. DNA of the CDR3: TGTGCCAGCAGCACGCAACCGGGGGGCAGGGGGCGTCAGCCCCAGCATTTT.

This chain connects TRBV4-2 to TRBJ2-5; D unresolved. The end of the DNA fits TRBJ2-7 better, so the J call may be wrong. CDR3 length: 13 residues. Germline lookup yields CDR1 LGHNA and CDR2 YNFKEQ. The CDR3: CASSQDPYNEQYF. CDR3 coding DNA: TGTGCCAGCAGCCAAGATCCCTATAACGAGCAGTACTTC.

This clone was observed once. The rearrangement joins TRBV5-1 to TRBJ2-3; TRBD1 might be the D (6 bases). The germline gives CDR1 SGHRS, CDR2 YFSETQ. Trimming removed 4 bases from V and 3 bases from J, with 12 bases in between. There are 14 residues in the CDR3. The CDR3 DNA sequence: TGCGCCAGCAGCAAAAACAGGGAAACAGATACGCAGTATTTT. Translating it yields CASSKNRETDTQYF.

This clone was seen once. J is TRBJ2-5 and V is TRBV6-1; TRBD1 might be the D (5 bases). V dropped 6 bases and J dropped 5 bases, with 22 bases sitting between them. Germline CDR1 and CDR2: MNHNS and SASEGT. CDR3 length: 16 amino acids. CDR3 DNA: TGTGCCAGCAGAGAAAATTTCAGGGTCTCTCTGGAGACCCAGTACTTC. Protein sequence: CASRENFRVSLETQYF.

The V gene is TRBV28, the J gene TRBJ2-7, with 11 bases lining up with TRBD2. The V and J ends lost 6 bases and 5 bases, in that order; junction bases with no gene match: 9. CDR3 length: 15 residues. Germline CDR1 reads MDHEN; CDR2 reads SYDVKM. CDR3 nucleotides: TGTGCCAGCAGACCACCTAGCGGGAGGCGGAACGAGCAGTACTTC. This translates into CASRPPSGRRNEQYF.

The chain carries TRBV7-8 and TRBJ1-3, with D tentatively TRBD1 (6 bases). CDR3 length: 17 residues. Germline CDR1 and CDR2: SGHVS and FQNEAQ. V was clipped by 3 bases and J by 0 bases, with 15 bases between them. CDR3 nucleotides: TGTGCCAGCAGCTTTGGAGCGCGGGGGCTCTCTGGAAACACCATATATTTT. Protein sequence: CASSFGARGLSGNTIYF.

The rearrangement joins TRBV5-4 to TRBJ2-7; perhaps TRBD1 as D (6 bases). CDR3 size: 13 residues. V was pared by 2 bases and J by 7 bases, with 13 bases between. Germline V CDR1 and CDR2: SGHNT, YYREEE (reference sequence). The CDR3 bases are TGTGCCAGCAGCTTTACAGGGACCTCGGAGCAGTACTTC. Translation gives CASSFTGTSEQYF.

The gene calls are TRBV2 and TRBJ2-1; perhaps TRBD1 as D (5 bases). V was shortened by 5 bases and J by 5 bases, with 16 bases between the two germline ends. The V gene's germline CDR1 is SNHLY and CDR2 FYNNEI. CDR3 length equals 15 residues. CDR3 DNA: TGTGCCAGCAGTCCTAGGGGATTTGGGGACAATGAGCAGTTCTTC. Protein: CASSPRGFGDNEQFF.

V and J are TRBV6-5 and TRBJ1-3, with D unresolved. The V end lost 2 bases, the J end lost 4 bases, and 15 bases lay between the germline ends. The CDR3 sequence is 16 residues long. The germline gives CDR1 MNHEY, CDR2 SVGAGI. CDR3 amino acids: CASSYGPVYSGNTIYF. The DNA for the CDR3 is TGTGCCAGCAGTTACGGCCCAGTGTATTCCGGAAACACCATATATTTT.

J is TRBJ1-2 and V is TRBV6-1; D is undetermined. With 3 bases removed from V and 6 bases from J, the gap between germline ends came to 17 bases. The length of the CDR3 is 15 residues. Germline-derived CDR1 and CDR2 are MNHNS and SASEGT. The CDR3 loop is CASSERAPATDGYTF. In nucleotides, the CDR3 is TGTGCCAGCAGTGAGAGGGCCCCCGCCACTGATGGCTACACCTTC.

This clone was seen just once. The chain recombines TRBV14 with TRBJ2-4, with 15 bases matching TRBD2. The CDR3 length is 15 residues. Per the germline V gene, CDR1 is SGHDN and CDR2 is FVKESK. The V gene end was trimmed by 5 bases and the J gene end by 11 bases; junction bases not matched to a gene: 7. DNA for the CDR3: TGTGCCAGCAGCGGGACTAGCGGGAGGACAGGGGTTCAGTACTTC. The encoded protein is CASSGTSGRTGVQYF.